This T cell receptor (beta chain) was sequenced for a study of identical twins. Study observations and caveats: Cord blood beta clonotypes present at high abundance carried fewer insertions; no such pattern appeared in memory repertoires.

This clonotype has just one count. Its antigen is not identified. Looked up from germline, CDR1 is SGHTA and CDR2 is FQGNSA. Between the trimmed V and J ends, which lost 2 bases and 7 bases, there was a span of 15 bases. The CDR3 spans 15 residues. MiXCR, applied by TCRdb to the 5' RACE reads, yields one record per CDR3 protein. The table records 350,000 or so distinct CDR3 sequences, 10% to 15% of them present only once. The same data also contributed to another study, on yellow fever vaccine responses in identical twins.

The sequencing sample was made of CD8+ T cells sorted from blood. V usage is TRBV7-2 and J usage is TRBJ2-1, with a tentative D call TRBD2 (7 bases). This clonotype originated in a woman younger than 30 in good health. The CDR3 loop is CASSLRLGGPNEQFF. The CDR3 bases are TGTGCCAGCAGCTTAAGGTTGGGGGGGCCGAATGAGCAGTTCTTC.